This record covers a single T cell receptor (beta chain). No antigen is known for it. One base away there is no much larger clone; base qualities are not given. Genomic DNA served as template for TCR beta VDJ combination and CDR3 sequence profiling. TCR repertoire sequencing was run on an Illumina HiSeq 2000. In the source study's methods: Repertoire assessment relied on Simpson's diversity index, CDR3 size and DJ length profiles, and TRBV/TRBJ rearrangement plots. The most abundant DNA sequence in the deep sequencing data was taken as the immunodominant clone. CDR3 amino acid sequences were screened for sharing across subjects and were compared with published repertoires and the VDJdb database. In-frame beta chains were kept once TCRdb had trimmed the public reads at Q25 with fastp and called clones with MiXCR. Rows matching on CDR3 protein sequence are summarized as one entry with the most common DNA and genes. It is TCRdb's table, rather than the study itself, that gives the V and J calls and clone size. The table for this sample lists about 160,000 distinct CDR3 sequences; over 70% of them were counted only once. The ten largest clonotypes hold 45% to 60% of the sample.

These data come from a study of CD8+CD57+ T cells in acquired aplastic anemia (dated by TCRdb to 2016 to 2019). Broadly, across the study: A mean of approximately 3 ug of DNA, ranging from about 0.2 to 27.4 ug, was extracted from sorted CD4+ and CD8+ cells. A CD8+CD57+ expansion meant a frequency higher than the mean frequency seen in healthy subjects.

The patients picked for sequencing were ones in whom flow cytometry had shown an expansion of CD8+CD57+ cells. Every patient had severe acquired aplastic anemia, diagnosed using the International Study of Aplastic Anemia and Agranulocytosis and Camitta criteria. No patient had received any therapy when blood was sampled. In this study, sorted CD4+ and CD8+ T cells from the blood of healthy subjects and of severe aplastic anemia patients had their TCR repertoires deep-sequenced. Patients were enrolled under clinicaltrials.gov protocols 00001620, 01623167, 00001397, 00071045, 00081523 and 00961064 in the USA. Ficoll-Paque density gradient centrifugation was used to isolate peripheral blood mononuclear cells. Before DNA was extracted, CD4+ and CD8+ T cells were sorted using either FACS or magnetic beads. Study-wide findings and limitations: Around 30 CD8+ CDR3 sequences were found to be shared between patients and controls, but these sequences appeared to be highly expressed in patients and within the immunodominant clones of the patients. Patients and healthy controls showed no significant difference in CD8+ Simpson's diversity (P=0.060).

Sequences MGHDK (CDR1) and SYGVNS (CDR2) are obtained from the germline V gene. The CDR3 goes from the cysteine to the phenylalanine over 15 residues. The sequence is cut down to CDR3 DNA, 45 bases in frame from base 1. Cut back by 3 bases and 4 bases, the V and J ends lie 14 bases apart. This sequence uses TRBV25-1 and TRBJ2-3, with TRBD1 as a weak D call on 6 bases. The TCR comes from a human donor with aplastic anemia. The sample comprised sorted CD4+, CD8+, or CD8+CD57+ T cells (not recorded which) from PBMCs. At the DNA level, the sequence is TGTGCCAGCAGTGACTCTGGCAGGGGTGCAGATACGCAGTATTTT. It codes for CASSDSGRGADTQYF.